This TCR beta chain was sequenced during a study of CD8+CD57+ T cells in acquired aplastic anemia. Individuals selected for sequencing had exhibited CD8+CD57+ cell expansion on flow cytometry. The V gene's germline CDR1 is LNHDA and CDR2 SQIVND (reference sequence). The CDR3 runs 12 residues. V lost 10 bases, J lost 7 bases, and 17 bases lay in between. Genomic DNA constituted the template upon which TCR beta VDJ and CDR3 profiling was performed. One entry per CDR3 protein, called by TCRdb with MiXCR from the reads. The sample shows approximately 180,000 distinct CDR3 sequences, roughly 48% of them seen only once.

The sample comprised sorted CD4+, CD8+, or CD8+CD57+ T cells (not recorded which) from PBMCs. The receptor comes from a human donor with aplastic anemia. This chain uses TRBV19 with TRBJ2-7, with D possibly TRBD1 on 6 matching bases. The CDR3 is CATSDSYWEQYF. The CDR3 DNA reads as TGTGCCACCTCGGACAGCTACTGGGAGCAGTACTTC.